The clone carrying this T cell receptor (beta chain) occurred many times. This sample stems from a study of regulatory T cells in long-lasting Graves disease. Time point described: newly diagnosed GD, antithyroid drugs for less than 3 months. Extracted PBMC RNA gave rise to the TCR library. The authors built TCR beta libraries using iRepertoire HTBI primers and Arm-PCR of CDR3 regions. TCRdb ran MiXCR on the multiplex PCR reads and lists one entry per CDR3 protein. The sample contains some 250,000 distinct CDR3 sequences, around 21% of which appear only once. The sample in question was peripheral blood mononuclear cells (PBMCs), obtained at new diagnosis, from a patient treated with antithyroid drugs. This TCR was sampled from a female donor with Graves disease.

The CDR3 DNA sequence: TGTGCCTGGAATCCGTACACCGGGGAGCTGTTTTTT. Its protein product is CAWNPYTGELFF. V gene TRBV30 combines with J gene TRBJ2-2; D is uncertain. V lost 4 bases, J lost 3 bases, and 6 bases lay in between. The CDR3 length is 12 residues. Per germline, CDR1 GTSNPN and CDR2 SVGIG (reference sequence). The full variable domain, with the rest looked up from reference TRBV30 and TRBJ2-2, is SQTIHQWPATLVQPVGSPLSLECTVEGTSNPNLYWYRQAAGRGLQLLFYSVGIGQISSEVPQNLSASRPQDRQFILSSKKLLLSDSGFYLCAWNPYTGELFFGEGSRLTVL.